A single sample is the source of the 26 T cell receptor beta chains below, sequenced in a study. A single record per CDR3 protein comes from TCRdb applying MiXCR to the 5' RACE reads. The sample gives several thousand distinct CDR3 sequences, 36% of which show up once; 6.6% is in the top ten. The specimen sequenced was tumor-infiltrating memory CD4+ T cells sorted from the breast tumor. Indicated subset: memory CD4+ T cells, CD4+CD45RO+CD25-. These receptors originate from a female donor with breast cancer.

Many counts were recorded for this clonotype. The V and J genes are TRBV18 and TRBJ2-3; a weak D match, TRBD2 (5 bases). The CDR3 has 16 residues. The germline V and J ends were trimmed by 1 base and 1 base, with 12 bases remaining between them. Germline loops: CDR1 KGHSH, CDR2 LQKENI. CDR3: CASSPQGTRGTDTQYF. The CDR3 DNA reads as TGTGCCAGCTCACCACAGGGCACTAGGGGCACAGATACGCAGTATTTT.

As to this clonotype: In this CDR3 the conserved last residue, phenylalanine or tryptophan, is missing, so a read error is likely. This chain joins TRBV28 and TRBJ1-4; D possibly corresponds to TRBD1 (5 bases). Trimming removed 4 bases at V and 4 bases at J, with 13 bases between. CDR3 size: 15 residues. Germline V CDR1 and CDR2: MDHEN, SYDVKM. CDR3 nucleotides: TGTGCCAGCAGTTCGCCGGGACCGAGTAATGAAAAACTGTTTCTT. This encodes CASSSPGPSNEKLFL.

This clonotype was seen repeatedly, ten times or more. The chain is built from TRBV7-2 and TRBJ1-1; D is uncertain. The CDR3 runs to 12 residues. CDR1 and CDR2 (germline): SGHTA, FQGNSA. The V and J ends lost 5 bases and 2 bases respectively, with 6 bases between them. Here the CDR3 reads CASSGYNTEAFF. CDR3 nucleotides: TGTGCCAGCAGCGGCTACAACACTGAAGCTTTCTTT.

The V and J genes are TRBV2 and TRBJ2-1; TRBD2 matches 10 bases. The CDR3 has 15 amino acids. Germline V CDR1 and CDR2: SNHLY, FYNNEI. V lost 6 bases to trimming and J lost 2 bases; unmatched junction nucleotides: 4. DNA for the CDR3: TGTGCCAGCAGCCTCACTAGCGGGACCTACAATGAGCAGTTCTTC. It specifies CASSLTSGTYNEQFF.

This chain connects TRBV7-6 to TRBJ2-1; 7 bases align to TRBD2. The germline V gene has CDR1 SGHVS and CDR2 FNYEAQ. This CDR3 comprises 15 residues. J was trimmed by 4 bases and V by 6 bases; bases with no gene match: 9. The chain's CDR3 is CASRSASGKYNEQFF. The DNA for the CDR3 is TGTGCCAGCAGGTCGGCTAGCGGCAAGTACAATGAGCAGTTCTTC.

The rearrangement joins TRBV5-6 to TRBJ2-7, with D possibly being TRBD1 (6 bases). V dropped 0 bases and J dropped 7 bases, with 11 bases sitting between them. CDR1 is SGHDT and CDR2 is YYEEEE in the germline V gene. The CDR3 covers 13 residues. The CDR3 sequence: CASSLDLQGEQYF. CDR3 nucleotide sequence: TGTGCCAGCAGCTTGGATTTACAGGGAGAGCAGTACTTC.

J is TRBJ1-2 and V is TRBV25-1; TRBD1 aligns across 9 bases. V was pared by 5 bases and J by 1 base, with 2 bases of the junction left unmatched. Germline CDR1 is MGHDK and CDR2 is SYGVNS. This CDR3 contains 14 residues. The CDR3 protein is CASSKGQGNYGYTF. The CDR3 region has the DNA TGTGCCAGCAGTAAGGGACAGGGTAACTATGGCTACACCTTC.

This clonotype occurred many times. Given a much more abundant clone one base away, this may be a read error. The chain carries TRBV5-1 and TRBJ2-5; tentatively, D is TRBD2 (5 bases). Germline CDR1 and CDR2: SGHRS and YFSETQ. With 4 bases removed from V and 2 bases from J, the gap between germline ends came to 9 bases. The length of the CDR3 is 13 residues. The CDR3 nucleotides read TGCGCCAGCAGCGTAGCGAAACAAGAGACCCAGTACTTC. Translation gives CASSVAKQETQYF.

This chain joins TRBV18 and TRBJ2-5; D is unclear. Germline assignment: CDR1 KGHSH and CDR2 LQKENI. V was clipped by 5 bases and J by 1 base, with 11 bases between them. The CDR3 totals 14 residues. CDR3 residues: CASSAAPVQETQYF. The CDR3 region has the DNA TGTGCCAGCTCAGCGGCTCCAGTCCAAGAGACCCAGTACTTC.

This clonotype was seen many times. This rearrangement joins TRBV4-1 to TRBJ2-5; D not certain. This CDR3 has 15 residues. V was cut by 3 bases and J by 1 base, with 12 bases left in between. CDR1 and CDR2 (germline): MGHRA, YSYEKL. The CDR3 sequence is CASSQFLGPQETQYF. The CDR3 DNA reads TGCGCCAGCAGCCAGTTCCTCGGACCCCAAGAGACCCAGTACTTC.

The chain couples TRBV2 to TRBJ1-6; 9 bases align to TRBD1. There are 14 residues in the CDR3. Germline-derived CDR1 and CDR2 are SNHLY and FYNNEI. J gave up 10 bases and V 5 bases, and 6 bases lay outside the gene matches. The CDR3 sequence is CASSQDRGGSPLHF. The CDR3 bases are TGTGCCAGCAGTCAGGACAGGGGCGGCTCACCCCTCCACTTT.

To note about this clonotype: Since no conserved phenylalanine or tryptophan closes the CDR3, a read error is the likely cause. V gene TRBV10-3 combines with J gene TRBJ2-1; tentatively, D is TRBD1 (6 bases). V lost 5 bases, J lost 7 bases, and 15 bases lay in between. The CDR3 consists of 14 residues. Germline V lookup: CDR1 ENHRY, CDR2 SYGVKD. The CDR3, as DNA: TGTGCCATCAGTAAGACAGGAGATAGAAATGAGCAGTTCTCC. Translation gives CAISKTGDRNEQFS.

Points on this clonotype: One end of the junction varies from germline; a read error may be responsible. This chain joins TRBV4-3 and TRBJ1-4, with 8 bases aligning to TRBD1. This CDR3 is 16 amino acids long. Germline loops: CDR1 LGHNA, CDR2 YSLEER. CDR3 protein: CASGQSPQGAGEKLFF. In nucleotides, the CDR3 is TGCGCCAGCGGCCAAAGCCCCCAGGGGGCAGGCGAGAAACTGTTTTTT.

This clonotype was observed many times. The chain combines TRBV9 with TRBJ2-3; 12 bases agree with TRBD2. The CDR3 loop spans 15 amino acids. From germline, CDR1 is SGDLS and CDR2 YYNGEE. V lost 3 bases to trimming and J lost 2 bases; unmatched junction nucleotides: 1. CDR3 sequence (DNA): TGTGCCAGCAGCGGACTAGCGGGAGTCACAGATACGCAGTATTTT. Amino acids: CASSGLAGVTDTQYF.

This chain joins TRBV5-1 and TRBJ2-5, with 9 bases aligning to TRBD2. CDR3 length: 16 amino acids. The germline gives CDR1 SGHRS, CDR2 YFSETQ. Here the CDR3 DNA reads TGCGTCGGCAGCTTGTATGGCGGGGGGGGTGGAGAGACCCAGTACTTC. Translated: CVGSLYGGGGGETQYF.

The chain uses TRBV5-1 and TRBJ2-7; D not resolved. CDR1 is SGHRS and CDR2 is YFSETQ in the germline V gene. The CDR3 loop spans 14 amino acids. V was pared by 3 bases and J by 2 bases, with 12 bases between. CDR3 nucleotide sequence: TGCGCCAGCAGCTACGGGTCAGGAGCCTACGAGCAGTACTTC. Protein sequence: CASSYGSGAYEQYF.

This chain's CDR3 is CASSESVGVRQPQHF. The CDR3 bases are TGTGCCAGCAGTGAGTCGGTGGGGGTTAGGCAGCCCCAGCATTTT. The genes are TRBV6-1 and TRBJ1-5, with D maybe TRBD1 (5 bases). The ends were cut back, 3 bases at V and 7 bases at J, with 16 bases in the middle. The CDR3 length is 15 residues. CDR1 and CDR2 (germline): MNHNS, SASEGT.

DNA of the CDR3: TGTGCCAGCAGTGAAGGGACAGGGGGTGAGACCCAGTACTTC. It translates to CASSEGTGGETQYF. V gene TRBV2 combines with J gene TRBJ2-5; TRBD1 matches at 10 bases. The V gene end was trimmed by 1 base and the J gene end by 5 bases; junction bases not matched to a gene: 1. Per germline, CDR1 SNHLY and CDR2 FYNNEI. CDR3 length: 14 residues.

The V and J genes are TRBV5-1 and TRBJ1-5; D not resolved. Germline-derived CDR1 and CDR2 are SGHRS and YFSETQ. Trimming took off 0 bases at V and 5 bases at J, with 6 bases between the two ends. This CDR3 contains 13 residues. This chain's CDR3 is CASSLAPYQPQHF. DNA for the CDR3: TGCGCCAGCAGCTTGGCACCTTATCAGCCCCAGCATTTT.

The rearrangement uses TRBV5-1 and TRBJ2-7; D perhaps matches TRBD2 (6 bases). Germline V gene sequence: CDR1 SGHRS, CDR2 YFSETQ. This CDR3 is built from 13 residues. The V and J ends lost 3 bases and 4 bases respectively, with 11 bases between them. CDR3 DNA sequence: TGCGCCAGCAGCTCTTTGGGGACTTACGAGCAGTACTTC. Its translation is CASSSLGTYEQYF.

This clonotype was observed once. The junction departs from the called germline gene at one end, perhaps through a read error. The J gene is TRBJ2-7, the V gene TRBV5-1; the match to TRBD2 covers 7 bases. The CDR3 loop spans 14 amino acids. Germline CDR1 reads SGHRS; CDR2 reads YFSETQ. The CDR3 DNA reads as TGCGCCAGCAGATTGGGGGAGGGCCAGGACGAGCAGTACTTC. This encodes CASRLGEGQDEQYF.

By sample share, this clonotype is large (0.1 to 1%). This sequence joins TRBV6-1 and TRBJ2-4; tentatively, D is TRBD1 (6 bases). Germline V gives CDR1 MNHNS, CDR2 SASEGT. Trimming took off 3 bases at V and 15 bases at J, with 15 bases between the two ends. The CDR3 has 12 amino acids. CDR3 in DNA: TGTGCCAGCAGTGACGGACAGCGGTCACTGTACTTC. This translates into CASSDGQRSLYF.

This clonotype is deemed medium-sized. The chain carries TRBV29-1 and TRBJ1-3; D is undetermined. Germline V gene data show CDR1 as SQVTM and CDR2 as ANQGSEA. V was clipped by 7 bases and J by 4 bases, with 8 bases between them. CDR3 length: 11 residues. The CDR3 spells CSAGRGNTIYF. CDR3 DNA sequence: TGCAGCGCCGGCCGGGGAAACACCATATATTTT.

Notes on this clonotype: A read error may produce the germline difference seen at one junction end. DNA for the CDR3: TGTGCCAGCAGCCAAGGGTCGACAGGACTTCAAGGGACCCAGTACTTC. This codes for CASSQGSTGLQGTQYF. The chain couples TRBV4-2 to TRBJ2-5, with D possibly being TRBD1 (6 bases). This CDR3 region has 16 residues. Looked up from germline, CDR1 is LGHNA and CDR2 is YNFKEQ.

V is TRBV6-6 and J is TRBJ2-5; the D gene could be TRBD1 or TRBD2 (6 bases each). Trimming stripped 7 bases from V and 5 bases from J, with 14 bases between. Germline loops: CDR1 MNHNY, CDR2 SVGAGI (reference sequence). This CDR3 is 13 amino acids long. The DNA for the CDR3 is TGTGCCAGCACCCCAGGGGCGGGGGAGACCCAGTACTTC. It yields the protein CASTPGAGETQYF.

This clonotype was counted between two and nine times. Just one base apart from a much larger clone, this may be a read error. This chain joins TRBV5-6 and TRBJ2-7, with D maybe TRBD2 (5 bases). CDR1 and CDR2 from the germline V gene are SGHDT and YYEEEE. The CDR3 spans 13 residues. Trimming cost V 3 bases and J 5 bases, with 12 bases left between them. DNA of the CDR3: TGTGCCAGCAGCTCTGACGGGGTAAACGAGCAGTACTTC. It specifies CASSSDGVNEQYF.